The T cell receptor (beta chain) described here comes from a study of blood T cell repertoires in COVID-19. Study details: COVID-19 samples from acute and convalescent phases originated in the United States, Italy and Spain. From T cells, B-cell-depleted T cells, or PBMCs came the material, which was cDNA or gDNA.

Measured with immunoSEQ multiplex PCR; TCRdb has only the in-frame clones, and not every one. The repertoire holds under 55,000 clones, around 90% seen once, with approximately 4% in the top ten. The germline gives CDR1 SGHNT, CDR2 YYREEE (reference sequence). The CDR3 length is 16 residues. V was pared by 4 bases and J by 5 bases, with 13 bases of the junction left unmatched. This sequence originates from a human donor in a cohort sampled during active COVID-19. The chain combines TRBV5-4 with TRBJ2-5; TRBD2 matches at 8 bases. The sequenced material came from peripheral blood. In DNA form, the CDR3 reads TGTGCCAGCAGCCTAGTCTGGGCGGGAGGAAAGGAGACCCAGTACTTC. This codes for CASSLVWAGGKETQYF.